This T cell receptor (beta chain) was captured by sequencing in a study of T cells after yellow fever vaccination. Study outcomes and limitations: At 95% to 96% for CD4 and approximately 89% for CD8, most primary-vaccination clones showed up again after the booster. Abundant clonotypes from the bulk population could contaminate FACS-sorted repertoires.

This clonotype has just a few counts. Its antigen is unknown. The CDR3 consists of 13 residues. Deletions cut 10 bases from V and 10 bases from J, with 20 bases between. Germline lookup yields CDR1 MNHNS and CDR2 SASEGT. By 5'RACE template switching, TCR cDNA was produced, with a universal primer site and UMIs added in the process. TCRdb fed the 5' RACE reads into MiXCR, producing one record per CDR3 protein. The sample gives 120,000 or so distinct CDR3 sequences, approximately 16% of which show up once; roughly 45% is in the top ten. Source: CD8+ T cells sorted from PBMCs, taken 5 days after the yellow fever booster vaccination. The genes are TRBV6-1 and TRBJ2-1; the D is unclear. The clonotype comes from a young man who received the YFV17D yellow fever vaccine. In DNA, the CDR3 is TGTGCCAATTCTCCGGATCCCCTGGGGGAGCAGTTCTTC. Translation: CANSPDPLGEQFF.